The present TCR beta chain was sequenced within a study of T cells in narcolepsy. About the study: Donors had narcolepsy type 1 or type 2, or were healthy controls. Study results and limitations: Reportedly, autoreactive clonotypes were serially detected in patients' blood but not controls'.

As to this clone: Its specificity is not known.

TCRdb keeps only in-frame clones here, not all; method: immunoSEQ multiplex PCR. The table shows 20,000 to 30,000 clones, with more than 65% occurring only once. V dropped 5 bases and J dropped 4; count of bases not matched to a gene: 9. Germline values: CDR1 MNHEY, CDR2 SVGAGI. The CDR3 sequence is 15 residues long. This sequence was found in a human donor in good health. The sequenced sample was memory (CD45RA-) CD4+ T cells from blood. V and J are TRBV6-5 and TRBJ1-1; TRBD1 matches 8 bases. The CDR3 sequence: CASSLQQGVRTEAFF. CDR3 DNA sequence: TGTGCCAGCAGTCTACAACAGGGGGTGCGCACTGAAGCTTTCTTT.